Described below is a single T cell receptor beta chain sequence and its context. These data come from a study of blood T cell repertoires in COVID-19. Germline CDR1 reads SGHTA; CDR2 reads FQGNSA. The CDR3 is 14 residues long. V was pared by 3 bases and J by 7 bases, with 7 bases of the junction left unmatched. The repertoire was sequenced with immunoSEQ multiplex PCR; TCRdb's copy has only in-frame clones and lacks some. This repertoire shows approximately 130,000 clones, about 75% found once; its top ten account for roughly 20%. The chain recombines TRBV7-2 with TRBJ1-2, with 8 bases identical to TRBD1. Sequencing was carried out using peripheral blood. The clonotype comes from a man at least 80 years old with acute or convalescent COVID-19. The CDR3, as DNA: TGTGCCAGCAGCTTTGGACAGGGTGCGGGTGGCTACACCTTC. Residues: CASSFGQGAGGYTF.